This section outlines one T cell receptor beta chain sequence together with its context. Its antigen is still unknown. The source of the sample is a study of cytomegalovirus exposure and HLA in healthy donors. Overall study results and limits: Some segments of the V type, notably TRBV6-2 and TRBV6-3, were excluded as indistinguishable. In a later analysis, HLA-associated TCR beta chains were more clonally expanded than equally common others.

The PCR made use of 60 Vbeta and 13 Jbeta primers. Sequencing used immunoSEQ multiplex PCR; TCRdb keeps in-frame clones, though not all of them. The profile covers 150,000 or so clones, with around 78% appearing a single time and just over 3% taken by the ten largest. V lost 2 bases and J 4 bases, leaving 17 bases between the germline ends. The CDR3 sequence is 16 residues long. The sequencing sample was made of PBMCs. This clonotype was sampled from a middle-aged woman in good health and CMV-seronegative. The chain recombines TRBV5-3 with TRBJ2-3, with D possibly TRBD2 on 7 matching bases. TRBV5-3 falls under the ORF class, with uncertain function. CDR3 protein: CARSFIPGGSADTQYF. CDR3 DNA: TGTGCCAGAAGCTTCATCCCGGGGGGCTCGGCAGATACGCAGTATTTT.